This is a list of T cell receptor beta chains from one sample in a study of blood T cell repertoires in COVID-19. TCRdb's table, derived via immunoSEQ multiplex PCR, lists solely in-frame clones and lacks some. The table lists more than 85,000 clones, more than 60% of them singletons, with about 24% in the top ten. Sequencing was carried out using peripheral blood. The receptor source for this set is a man in his 70s with acute or convalescent COVID-19. Each CDR3 is given without its conserved first and last residue. Expanded clones are given a class, and other clones once, few, many or no size at all.

abundance | len | j_gene | v_gene | CDR3aa
few | 8 | TRBJ2-7 | TRBV20-1 | SAHFYEQY
NA | 9 | TRBJ2-2 | TRBV18 | ASSGGGELF
NA | 11 | TRBJ1-2 | TRBV2 | ASSGGRSGGYT
NA | 13 | TRBJ2-2 | TRBV7-6 | ASSFQEQGPGELF
few | 15 | TRBJ2-1 | TRBV25-1 | ASSDPSRDSPYNEQF
NA | 14 | TRBJ1-4 | TRBV19 | ASRPYRGRVNEKLF
NA | 14 | TRBJ1-1 | TRBV5-1 | ASSLEKPGGGTEAF
NA | 14 | TRBJ2-1 | TRBV5-1 | ASSLGYRGSYNEQF
NA | 16 | TRBJ2-2 | TRBV7-6 | ASSLTLAASGNTGELF
NA | 11 | TRBJ1-2 | TRBV30 | AWRGRENYGYT
NA | 11 | TRBJ1-2 | TRBV5-5 | ASSPTPGTLNT
NA | 10 | TRBJ2-1 | TRBV12-3/TRBV12-4 | ASLQAWHEQF
NA | 12 | TRBJ2-5 | TRBV7-2 | ASSFPDRGETQY
NA | 14 | TRBJ1-1 | TRBV9 | ASSGGAPRGNTEAF
NA | 11 | TRBJ2-5 | TRBV13 | ASSLVSLETQY
NA | 10 | TRBJ2-5 | TRBV7-6 | ASSPRQETQY
NA | 12 | TRBJ2-3 | TRBV5-1 | ASSLGTSTDTQY
NA | 13 | TRBJ2-7 | TRBV7-2 | ASSYRDRASYEQY
NA | 12 | TRBJ1-5 | TRBV20-1 | SASFPNSNQPQH
few | 14 | TRBJ2-7 | TRBV7-6 | ASSLGGGTGTHEQY
NA | 14 | TRBJ1-4 | TRBV5-1 | ASSLAGGTTNEKLF